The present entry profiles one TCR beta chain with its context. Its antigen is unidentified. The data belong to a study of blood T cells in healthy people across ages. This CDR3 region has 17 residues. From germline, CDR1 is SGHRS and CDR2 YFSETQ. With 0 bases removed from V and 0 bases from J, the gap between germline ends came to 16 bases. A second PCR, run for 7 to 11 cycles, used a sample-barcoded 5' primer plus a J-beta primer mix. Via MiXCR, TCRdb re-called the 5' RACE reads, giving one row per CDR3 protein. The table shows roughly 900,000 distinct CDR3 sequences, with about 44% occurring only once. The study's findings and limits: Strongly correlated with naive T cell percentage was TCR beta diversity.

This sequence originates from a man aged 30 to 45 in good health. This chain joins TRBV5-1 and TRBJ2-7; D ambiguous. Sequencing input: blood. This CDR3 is CASSLARSGTASYEQYF. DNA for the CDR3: TGCGCCAGCAGCTTGGCTCGTTCGGGCACCGCCTCCTACGAGCAGTACTTC.